The 11 T cell receptor beta chains given below trace back to one sample, sequenced in a study of a mutant IDH1 vaccine in newly diagnosed glioma. This sample's time point: baseline, week 1 (first vaccination visit). Treatment here: pre-vaccination baseline after standard-of-care therapy. Measured with immunoSEQ multiplex PCR; TCRdb has only the in-frame clones, and not every one. The data show more than 80,000 clones, roughly 80% seen once. This material consisted of PBMCs, taken from a glioma patient treated with radiotherapy, temozolomide or both. The receptors were sampled from a woman in her 50s with glioma.

The CDR3 protein is CASSVGPGGSKMNTEAFF. In DNA form, the CDR3 reads TGTGCCAGCAGCGTAGGACCAGGGGGCAGCAAGATGAACACTGAAGCTTTCTTT. This sequence joins TRBV9 and TRBJ1-1; 8 bases align to TRBD1. J was trimmed by 0 bases and V by 0 bases; bases with no gene match: 10. In germline, CDR1 is SGDLS, CDR2 YYNGEE. The CDR3 contains 18 residues.

The V call is TRBV1, the J call TRBJ2-2; the D call TRBD2 from the table was never checked on the DNA. TRBV1 is a pseudogene locus. The CDR3 runs to 19 residues. The CDR3 loop is CTSSQRTSGGWGNTGELFF. For the CDR3, the DNA is TGCACCAGCAGCCAGAGGACTAGCGGGGGGTGGGGAAACACCGGGGAGCTGTTTTTT.

V and J are TRBV7-9 and TRBJ2-7; no reliable D call. V lost 4 bases, J lost 10 bases, and 23 bases lay in between. The CDR3 covers 15 residues. Germline CDR1 is SEHNR and CDR2 is FQNEAQ (reference sequence). The CDR3 nucleotides read TGTGCCAGCAGCTCGGAAGGCGGCTCCTCTTCGAGACAGTACTTC. Its protein is CASSSEGGSSSRQYF. Full variable domain (outside the CDR3, taken from reference TRBV7-9 and TRBJ2-7): DTGVSQNPRHKITKRGQNVTFRCDPISEHNRLYWYRQTLGQGPEFLTYFQNEAQLEKSRLLSDRFSAERPKGSFSTLEIQRTEQGDSAMYLCASSSEGGSSSRQYFGPGTRLTVT.

This chain uses TRBV5-1 with TRBJ2-1; TRBD1 might be the D (5 bases). Germline lookup yields CDR1 SGHRS and CDR2 YFSETQ. This CDR3 spans 13 amino acids. V was clipped by 0 bases and J by 4 bases, with 5 bases between them. CDR3 sequence: CASSLGQYNEQFF. The CDR3 region has the DNA TGCGCCAGCAGCTTGGGACAGTACAATGAGCAGTTCTTC.

The chain has TRBV19 and TRBJ1-4; TRBD1 might be the D (5 bases). Deletions cut 3 bases from V and 12 bases from J, with 17 bases between. CDR3 size: 14 residues. Germline assignment: CDR1 LNHDA and CDR2 SQIVND (reference sequence). In DNA form, the CDR3 reads TGTGCCAGTAGTATTACCAAGGGGAGGGAGGAACTGTTTTTT. Encoded protein: CASSITKGREELFF.

The gene calls are TRBV2 and TRBJ2-2; no reliable D call. Trimming removed 6 bases at V and 3 bases at J, with 5 bases between. This CDR3 contains 12 residues. Germline-derived CDR1 and CDR2 are SNHLY and FYNNEI. The CDR3 DNA reads TGTGCCAGCAGCCCGTACACCGGGGAGCTGTTTTTT. It translates to CASSPYTGELFF.

The V and J genes are TRBV30 and TRBJ2-5, with D perhaps matching TRBD1 (5 bases). Between the trimmed V and J ends, which lost 7 bases and 0 bases, there was a span of 12 bases. Germline V CDR1 and CDR2: GTSNPN, SVGIG (reference sequence). The CDR3 has 13 residues. DNA for the CDR3: TGTGCCTCCTCGACAGCCGACCAAGAGACCCAGTACTTC. Residues: CASSTADQETQYF.

This clone was recorded once. CDR3 loop: CASTVGGGGYGYTF. The CDR3 bases are TGTGCCAGCACCGTCGGAGGGGGAGGCTATGGCTACACCTTC. The J gene is TRBJ1-2, the V gene TRBV2; possibly TRBD1 for D (6 bases). From germline, CDR1 is SNHLY and CDR2 FYNNEI. The CDR3 is made up of 14 amino acids. V gave up 7 bases and J gave up 4 bases, with 16 bases separating them.

This clone was counted a single time. This chain connects TRBV6-1 to TRBJ2-7, with a weak D call TRBD1 (6 bases). CDR3 size: 14 residues. Germline lookup yields CDR1 MNHNS and CDR2 SASEGT. Trimming removed 7 bases from V and 3 bases from J, with 16 bases in between. CDR3 protein: CASTTGTYHYEQYF. The CDR3 DNA reads TGTGCCAGCACCACCGGGACATACCACTACGAGCAGTACTTC.

This clone was recorded a few times. The chain is built from TRBV27 and TRBJ1-5; no definite D call. Trimming took 5 bases from V and 5 from J, leaving 13 bases between them. The V gene's germline CDR1 is MNHEY and CDR2 SMNVEV (reference sequence). The CDR3 covers 14 residues. The CDR3 spells CASSPGPVYQPQHF. CDR3 coding DNA: TGTGCCAGCAGTCCCGGGCCGGTTTATCAGCCCCAGCATTTT.

V is TRBV19 and J is TRBJ1-6; the match to TRBD1 covers 7 bases. Germline CDR1 reads LNHDA; CDR2 reads SQIVND (reference sequence). Trimming removed 2 bases from V and 5 bases from J; junction bases left unmatched: 0. The CDR3 has 14 amino acids. The CDR3 nucleotides read TGTGCCAGTAGTATAACAGGGGATAATTCACCCCTCCACTTT. Protein sequence: CASSITGDNSPLHF.